Listed below are T cell receptor beta chains from one sample, sequenced in a study of graft-versus-host responses after intestinal transplantation. Antigens of these TCRs are unknown. Using immunoSEQ multiplex PCR, the repertoire was profiled, and TCRdb retains in-frame clones only, with some absent. The table includes tens of thousands of clones, more than 90% detected once. Sequencing used unstimulated CD4+ T cells sorted from spleen or lymph node cells, obtained before intestinal transplant. These receptors all come from a human donor who received an intestinal transplant. Both conserved end residues are part of each CDR3. The D gene is left open where the match is weak.

j_call,d_call,v_call,cdr3_nt,cdr3_aa
TRBJ2-3,TRBD2,TRBV4-1,TGCGCCAGCAGCCAAGTATCCATAGCGGGAGGTTACACAGATACGCAGTATTTT,CASSQVSIAGGYTDTQYF
TRBJ1-6,NA,TRBV5-4,TGTGCCAGCAGCTCGTGGGGGACAAGCTATAATTCACCCCTCCACTTT,CASSSWGTSYNSPLHF
TRBJ1-1,NA,TRBV18,TGTGCCAGCTCACCATTGCCTTCGGGGGGTAGCCCTGAAGCTTTCTTT,CASSPLPSGGSPEAFF
TRBJ1-2,NA,TRBV6-5,TGTGCCAGCAGTTACCTAAAGGGTGGCTACACCTTC,CASSYLKGGYTF
TRBJ2-7,TRBD1,TRBV19,TGTGCCAGTAGCAAACCGGGACAGGCCGCTCGGGAGCAGTACTTC,CASSKPGQAAREQYF
TRBJ2-3,NA,TRBV6-5,TGTGCCAGCAGTCTCCAGGGTTACCCCACAGATACGCAGTATTTT,CASSLQGYPTDTQYF
TRBJ2-7,TRBD2,TRBV5-1,TGCGCCAGCAGCTTAAGTCCCCCCACTAGCGCTTTTTCCTACGAGCAGTACTTC,CASSLSPPTSAFSYEQYF
TRBJ2-1,TRBD2,TRBV11-3,TGTGCCAGCAGATCGGGGACTAGCGGGAGTCTCGATGAGCAGTTCTTC,CASRSGTSGSLDEQFF
TRBJ2-3,NA,TRBV6-4,TGTGCCAGCAGCAAAGCGATGAGCACAGATACGCAGTATTTT,CASSKAMSTDTQYF
TRBJ2-3,NA,TRBV5-1,TGCGCCAGCAGCTTGGGAGGGAAGGATACGCAGTATTTT,CASSLGGKDTQYF
TRBJ1-1,NA,TRBV9,TGTGCCAGCAGCGCCTCAGTGAACACTGAAGCTTTCTTT,CASSASVNTEAFF